This T cell receptor (beta chain) was found in a study of blood T cell repertoires in COVID-19 (dated by TCRdb to 2019 to 2021). For the wider study: Collaborator samples came from the United States, Italy and Spain and covered acute and convalescent phases of COVID-19. A freely available public database, intended as a resource for researchers studying the immune response to SARS-CoV-2, is where the repertoires were released. The dataset comprised deeply sampled blood TCRbeta repertoires from subjects exposed to, actively infected with, or recovered from COVID-19. Where HLA class I and class II types were available, the types were taken from metadata supplied by the sample provider, not from assay-based typing. The sample metadata nearly always contained a de-identified subject ID, COVID-19 status, age in years and sex. The material from the prospective study consisted of cDNA or gDNA derived from T cells, B-cell-depleted T cells, or PBMCs. The samples were drawn from the first 160 participants of the ongoing ImmuneRACE study and from under 1,500 subjects provided by 6 global collaborators.

The trim is 0 bases for V and 2 bases for J, with a gap of 7 bases between the germline ends. Via the germline V gene (reference sequence), CDR1 is LNHDA and CDR2 SQIVND. The CDR3 sequence holds 14 residues, the cysteine and phenylalanine included. Only the CDR3 DNA is retained, 42 bases long and in frame from the first base. Findings and caveats that apply to the study as a whole: Clinical and demographic metadata were provided uncurated, with the amount varying by source and participant.

TCRbeta CDR3 regions were amplified from genomic DNA using the immunoSEQ Assay, a bias-controlled multiplex PCR. Regarding the original processing steps: The number of nucleated cells in each sample was estimated by amplification of reference gene primers within the assay. To quantify the absolute abundance of each unique TCRbeta CDR3 rearrangement, sequence reads were collapsed and filtered. Productive Simpson clonality was computed per sample as the square root of Simpson's diversity index over productive rearrangements. This immuneACCESS table, as held by TCRdb, lists in-frame sequences with V and J called but not all clones. Of the missing ones, under half trace to an unresolved V gene in checked studies; the others have no known cause. The DNA gave D and trimming, while V, J and clone size come from that table. The sample contains over 250,000 clones, about 87% of them found a single time. Of the sample, around 2.9% falls within the top ten clones.

Participants in the prospective study were aged about 18 to 95 years, lived in under 30 United States geographic areas, and enrolled through a virtual design. In the prospective study, cohorts were assigned on the basis of participant-reported clinical history obtained from a screening survey and a study questionnaire. Recovered participants in ImmuneRACE Cohort 3 were defined as having two consecutive negative NP/OP PCR tests, clearance from a healthcare professional, or resolution of symptoms. Each participant in the prospective study had whole blood, serum and a nasopharyngeal or oropharyngeal swab collected by mobile phlebotomists. Over a roughly 2-month period, participants in the prospective study had the option of providing additional blood draws and questionnaires. Blood samples from the prospective study were shipped frozen or at room temperature prior to DNA extraction. Note on this clone: What antigen it recognizes has not been identified. Base-call qualities are not available, and no considerably larger clone is one nucleotide away.

Specimen: PBMCs or T cells enriched from blood (not recorded which). The TCR was taken from a woman aged 45-65 years who had recovered from COVID-19. The chain joins TRBV19 to TRBJ1-1; the D gene remains uncertain. The sequence in DNA is TGTGCCAGTAGTATAGATACTTTAAACACTGAAGCTTTCTTT. This yields the protein CASSIDTLNTEAFF.